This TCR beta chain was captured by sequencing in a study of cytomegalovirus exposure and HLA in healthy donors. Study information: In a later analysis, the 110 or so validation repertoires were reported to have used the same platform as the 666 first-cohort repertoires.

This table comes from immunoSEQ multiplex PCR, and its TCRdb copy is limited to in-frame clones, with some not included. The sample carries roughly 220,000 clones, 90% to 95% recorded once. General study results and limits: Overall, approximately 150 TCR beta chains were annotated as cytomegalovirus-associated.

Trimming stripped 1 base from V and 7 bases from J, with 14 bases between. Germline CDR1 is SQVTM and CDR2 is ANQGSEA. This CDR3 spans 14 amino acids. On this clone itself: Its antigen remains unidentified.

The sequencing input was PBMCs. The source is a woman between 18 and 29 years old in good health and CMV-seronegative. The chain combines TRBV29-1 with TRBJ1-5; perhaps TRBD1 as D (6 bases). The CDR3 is CSVEVAGAGQPQHF. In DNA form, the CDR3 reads TGCAGCGTTGAAGTGGCGGGGGCTGGCCAGCCCCAGCATTTT.